Listed here are 30 T cell receptor beta chains from one sample, sequenced in a study of cytomegalovirus exposure and HLA in healthy donors. In the PCR, 60 Vbeta and 13 Jbeta primers were used. TCRdb's copy holds only in-frame clones and misses some; the assay was immunoSEQ multiplex PCR. The sample consists of about 200,000 clones, less than 85% of them appearing once. What was sequenced was PBMCs. All receptors come from a girl aged 2 to 9 in good health and CMV-seronegative.

The chain is built from TRBV5-1 and TRBJ1-1; D is unclear. V was clipped by 2 bases and J by 6 bases, with 20 bases between them. CDR3 length equals 16 residues. The germline CDR1 and CDR2 sequences are SGHRS and YFSETQ. The CDR3 spells CASSFGPSPGSAEAFF. The CDR3 coding sequence is TGCGCCAGCAGCTTTGGACCCTCCCCGGGAAGCGCTGAAGCTTTCTTT.

This clone came up once. The rearrangement joins TRBV2 to TRBJ1-5; 7 nucleotides line up with TRBD1. The V gene end was trimmed by 4 bases and the J gene end by 3 bases; junction bases not matched to a gene: 9. Germline V gene data show CDR1 as SNHLY and CDR2 as FYNNEI. This CDR3 spans 16 amino acids. In DNA, the CDR3 is TGTGCCAGCAGTGGCCCAGACAGGGCAATCAATCAGCCCCAGCATTTT. Amino acid sequence: CASSGPDRAINQPQHF.

The rearrangement links TRBV5-1 to TRBJ1-1, with 7 bases that match TRBD1. Germline V CDR1 and CDR2: SGHRS, YFSETQ. This CDR3 comprises 12 residues. V gave up 4 bases and J gave up 8 bases; unmatched junction bases: 5. CDR3: CASSRDRDEAFF. DNA of the CDR3: TGCGCCAGCAGCCGAGACAGGGACGAAGCTTTCTTT.

The chain is built from TRBV2 and TRBJ1-6, with D possibly matching TRBD1 (6 bases). The CDR3 consists of 15 residues. Trimming removed 4 bases from V and 4 bases from J, with 11 bases in between. Germline CDR1 reads SNHLY; CDR2 reads FYNNEI. The CDR3 DNA sequence: TGTGCCAGCAGTGTCGAGGGGGGGTATAATTCACCCCTCCACTTT. It translates to CASSVEGGYNSPLHF.

The gene calls are TRBV19 and TRBJ2-1; no clear D gene. There are 13 residues in the CDR3. The V end lost 3 bases, the J end lost 3 bases, and 6 bases lay between the germline ends. Germline CDR1 LNHDA, CDR2 SQIVND (reference sequence). CDR3 nucleotides: TGTGCCAGTAGTATTAGTGTCTACAATGAGCAGTTCTTC. It yields the protein CASSISVYNEQFF. Full variable domain (missing parts from reference TRBV19 and TRBJ2-1): DGGITQSPKYLFRKEGQNVTLSCEQNLNHDAMYWYRQDPGQGLRLIYYSQIVNDFQKGDIAEGYSVSREKKESFPLTVTSAQKNPTAFYLCASSISVYNEQFFGPGTRLTVL.

This chain joins TRBV5-1 and TRBJ1-1; D possibly corresponds to TRBD1 (6 bases). Trimming stripped 1 base from V and 2 bases from J, with 27 bases between. The CDR3 is 20 residues long. The germline V gene has CDR1 SGHRS and CDR2 YFSETQ. The chain's CDR3 is CASSLWPSIRDIPLNTEAFF. The CDR3 DNA reads TGCGCCAGCAGCTTGTGGCCCTCTATCCGGGACATACCCCTAAACACTGAAGCTTTCTTT.

The chain carries TRBV30 and TRBJ2-7, with 8 bases lining up with TRBD2. There are 13 residues in the CDR3. The germline V gene has CDR1 GTSNPN and CDR2 SVGIG (reference sequence). V shed 1 base and J 2 bases; nucleotides not matched to a gene: 1. This chain's CDR3 is CAWSDGRAYEQYF. The CDR3 DNA sequence: TGTGCCTGGAGTGACGGGAGGGCCTACGAGCAGTACTTC.

V and J are TRBV19 and TRBJ2-1; D perhaps matches TRBD2 (5 bases). Trimming took off 2 bases at V and 0 bases at J, with 14 bases between the two ends. The CDR3 consists of 17 residues. The germline gives CDR1 LNHDA, CDR2 SQIVND (reference sequence). The CDR3 here is CASSIMLAETSYNEQFF. CDR3 nucleotide sequence: TGTGCCAGTAGTATAATGCTAGCTGAAACCTCCTACAATGAGCAGTTCTTC. Complete variable domain (other parts from reference TRBV19 and TRBJ2-1): DGGITQSPKYLFRKEGQNVTLSCEQNLNHDAMYWYRQDPGQGLRLIYYSQIVNDFQKGDIAEGYSVSREKKESFPLTVTSAQKNPTAFYLCASSIMLAETSYNEQFFGPGTRLTVL.

CDR3 residues: CASSSGGRNYGYTF. The CDR3 coding sequence is TGTGCCAGCAGCTCAGGGGGCCGTAACTATGGCTACACCTTC. The chain links TRBV2 to TRBJ1-2, with 8 nucleotides matching TRBD1. The J segment lost 1 base and the V segment lost 6 bases, leaving 4 bases of the junction unmatched. The CDR3 has 14 residues. CDR1 SNHLY and CDR2 FYNNEI come from the germline V gene.

This clone was picked up one time. This chain connects TRBV5-4 to TRBJ2-2; 8 positions match TRBD2. With V trimmed by 0 bases and J by 4 bases, 11 bases remained unmatched. Germline V lookup: CDR1 SGHNT, CDR2 YYREEE (reference sequence). The CDR3 extends over 18 amino acids. In DNA form, the CDR3 reads TGTGCCAGCAGCTTGGATTTCGGGAGCGGGAGAGGCACCGGGGAGCTGTTTTTT. The encoded protein is CASSLDFGSGRGTGELFF.

This clone was counted a single time. The V call is TRBV5-4, the J call TRBJ2-7; 9 bases are shared with TRBD1. Trimming cost V 0 bases and J 3 bases; bases outside gene matches: 1. The CDR3 length is 14 residues. The germline V gene encodes CDR1 SGHNT and CDR2 YYREEE (reference sequence). The CDR3 DNA reads as TGTGCCAGCAGCTTGGGGGACAGGGTCTACGAGCAGTACTTC. Translating gives CASSLGDRVYEQYF.

The rearrangement links TRBV19 to TRBJ2-3, with 12 bases lining up with TRBD2. The CDR3 has 16 residues. With V trimmed by 7 bases and J by 3 bases, 8 bases remained unmatched. Looked up from germline, CDR1 is LNHDA and CDR2 is SQIVND (reference sequence). For the CDR3, the DNA is TGTGCCAGTACTCGGCTAGCGGGGGGGCCGACAGATACGCAGTATTTT. Amino acids: CASTRLAGGPTDTQYF. Combining the CDR3 with reference TRBV19 and TRBJ2-3 gives the whole variable domain DGGITQSPKYLFRKEGQNVTLSCEQNLNHDAMYWYRQDPGQGLRLIYYSQIVNDFQKGDIAEGYSVSREKKESFPLTVTSAQKNPTAFYLCASTRLAGGPTDTQYFGPGTRLTVL.

This clone was seen once. The chain uses TRBV29-1 and TRBJ2-3; the D gene is possibly TRBD2 (5 bases). The length of the CDR3 is 15 residues. The ends were cut back, 6 bases at V and 5 bases at J, with 21 bases in the middle. Germline V gives CDR1 SQVTM, CDR2 ANQGSEA. The CDR3 is CSVEPRAGWRDTQYF. Written as DNA, the CDR3 is TGCAGCGTCGAACCACGGGCGGGCTGGAGAGATACGCAGTATTTT.

DNA of the CDR3: TGTGCCAGCAGCATCCTGACTAGCGGGGGTGAAGATACGCAGTATTTT. Translating it yields CASSILTSGGEDTQYF. V gene TRBV13 combines with J gene TRBJ2-3, with TRBD2 identical over 12 bases. This CDR3 is 16 amino acids long. The trim removed 5 bases at V and 5 bases at J, leaving 8 bases unmatched. The V gene's germline CDR1 is PRHDT and CDR2 FYEKMQ (reference sequence).

In its sample, this clone was seen once. The J gene is TRBJ2-3, the V gene TRBV19; D perhaps matches TRBD1 (6 bases). Per the germline V gene, CDR1 is LNHDA and CDR2 is SQIVND (reference sequence). V was trimmed by 3 bases and J by 5 bases, leaving 12 bases between them. This CDR3 has 14 amino acids. CDR3 residues: CASSINRVGDTQYF. The CDR3 DNA follows: TGTGCCAGTAGTATTAACAGGGTGGGAGATACGCAGTATTTT.

The genes are TRBV6-5 and TRBJ1-4; no definite D call. Trimming pared 5 bases from V and 5 bases from J, leaving 12 bases between. Germline-derived CDR1 and CDR2 are MNHEY and SVGAGI. This CDR3 is 14 amino acids long. As DNA, the CDR3 is TGTGCCAGCAGTCCACGCGGCTGGAATGAAAAACTGTTTTTT. Protein: CASSPRGWNEKLFF.

The rearrangement joins TRBV16 to TRBJ2-7; 7 bases line up with TRBD1. The CDR3 has 16 amino acids. V was clipped by 0 bases and J by 1 base; unmatched bases: 6. Germline CDR1 KGHSY, CDR2 FQNENV. The CDR3 here is CASSQSLEQGSYEQYF. CDR3 coding DNA: TGTGCCAGCAGCCAATCGTTAGAACAGGGGTCCTACGAGCAGTACTTC.

This rearrangement joins TRBV20-1 to TRBJ1-1, with D unresolved. The CDR3 spans 10 residues. Germline CDR1 is DFQATT and CDR2 is SNEGSKA (reference sequence). Trimming took off 4 bases at V and 7 bases at J, with 7 bases between the two ends. CDR3 sequence (DNA): TGCAGTGCTAACACAGATGAAGCTTTCTTT. Translation gives CSANTDEAFF.

The chain employs TRBV7-3 and TRBJ2-7, with unresolved D. Between the trimmed V and J ends, which lost 5 bases and 3 bases, there was a span of 11 bases. CDR1 is SGHTA, CDR2 FQGTGA, per germline. The CDR3 is 13 residues long. In DNA, the CDR3 is TGTGCCAGCAGCCCTGGGCCGGACTACGAGCAGTACTTC. It codes for CASSPGPDYEQYF. Full variable domain (missing parts from reference TRBV7-3 and TRBJ2-7): GAGVSQTPSNKVTEKGKYVELRCDPISGHTALYWYRQSLGQGPEFLIYFQGTGAADDSGLPNDRFFAVRPEGSVSTLKIQRTERGDSAVYLCASSPGPDYEQYFGPGTRLTVT.

The chain is built from TRBV5-8 and TRBJ1-4; 7 bases fit TRBD1. The ends lost 7 bases at V and 8 bases at J; junction bases unmatched: 8. The length of the CDR3 is 13 residues. The germline CDR1 and CDR2 sequences are SGHTS and YDEGEE. The CDR3: CASSGTVSEKLFF. The CDR3 bases are TGTGCCAGCTCTGGGACAGTCTCCGAAAAACTGTTTTTT.

The chain joins TRBV30 to TRBJ2-1; TRBD1 aligns across 12 bases. Trimming at V came to 7 bases and at J to 8 bases, leaving 9 bases not matched to a gene. Germline V lookup: CDR1 GTSNPN, CDR2 SVGIG (reference sequence). The CDR3 is made up of 14 amino acids. CDR3 residues: CASMGQGARYEQFF. The CDR3 nucleotides read TGTGCCTCGATGGGACAGGGGGCGCGGTATGAGCAGTTCTTC.

The chain employs TRBV19 and TRBJ2-7; 8 bases fit TRBD2. Germline trimming cut 3 bases from V and 0 bases from J; bases unmatched to any gene: 1. Germline loops: CDR1 LNHDA, CDR2 SQIVND (reference sequence). The CDR3 consists of 14 residues. CDR3 residues: CASSISGSSYEQYF. As DNA, the CDR3 is TGTGCCAGTAGTATCAGCGGGAGCTCCTACGAGCAGTACTTC.

The chain combines TRBV6-6 with TRBJ2-7, with TRBD1 identical over 7 bases. Germline trimming cut 2 bases from V and 4 bases from J; bases unmatched to any gene: 5. Germline assignment: CDR1 MNHNY and CDR2 SVGAGI (reference sequence). This CDR3 comprises 14 residues. The CDR3 DNA sequence: TGTGCCAGCAGTTACCGAGGGACAGAATACGAGCAGTACTTC. Encoded protein: CASSYRGTEYEQYF.

V is TRBV2 and J is TRBJ1-1, with D perhaps matching TRBD1 (6 bases). CDR1 and CDR2 (germline): SNHLY, FYNNEI. CDR3 length: 13 residues. The V end lost 6 bases, the J end lost 5 bases, and 13 bases lay between the germline ends. CDR3 amino acids: CASRSGVGTEAFF. DNA for the CDR3: TGTGCCAGCAGATCAGGGGTAGGGACTGAAGCTTTCTTT.

This clone was seen just once. This chain joins TRBV7-8 and TRBJ2-2, with D possibly being TRBD2 (6 bases). Germline lookup yields CDR1 SGHVS and CDR2 FQNEAQ. The V end was cut by 0 bases, the J end by 9 bases, with 8 bases between. This CDR3 contains 13 residues. CDR3 residues: CASSLAEGWELFF. CDR3 coding DNA: TGTGCCAGCAGCTTAGCGGAGGGGTGGGAGCTGTTTTTT.

The V call is TRBV5-4, the J call TRBJ2-7, with TRBD1 identical over 10 bases. After removal of 3 bases from V and 1 base from J, the junction contained 1 base not matched to a gene. Looked up from germline, CDR1 is SGHNT and CDR2 is YYREEE (reference sequence). This CDR3 region has 14 residues. The CDR3 DNA is TGTGCCAGCAGCTGGGACAGGGGATCCTACGAGCAGTACTTC. This encodes CASSWDRGSYEQYF. Drawing the rest from reference TRBV5-4 and TRBJ2-7, the complete variable domain is ETGVTQSPTHLIKTRGQQVTLRCSSQSGHNTVSWYQQALGQGPQFIFQYYREEENGRGNFPPRFSGLQFPNYSSELNVNALELDDSALYLCASSWDRGSYEQYFGPGTRLTVT.

This chain links TRBV4-1 with TRBJ2-1; 12 bases are a match to TRBD2. The CDR3 runs 19 residues. J lost 0 bases, V lost 0 bases, and 6 bases had no gene match. Germline V gene sequence: CDR1 MGHRA, CDR2 YSYEKL. The CDR3 region is CASSQDSLAGGSSYNEQFF. CDR3 nucleotides: TGCGCCAGCAGCCAAGATAGTCTAGCGGGGGGGAGCTCCTACAATGAGCAGTTCTTC.

The genes are TRBV19 and TRBJ1-2; TRBD1 agrees at 11 bases. CDR3 length: 15 residues. Germline assignment: CDR1 LNHDA and CDR2 SQIVND (reference sequence). V lost 10 bases to trimming and J lost 6 bases; unmatched junction nucleotides: 13. In nucleotides, the CDR3 is TGTGCCACCCAAATCCCAGGACAGGGGGCGAATGGCTACACCTTC. Translated, it gives CATQIPGQGANGYTF.

This chain uses TRBV2 with TRBJ2-7; D may be TRBD2 (6 bases). Looked up from germline, CDR1 is SNHLY and CDR2 is FYNNEI. Trimming shortened V by 4 bases and J by 0 bases, and 10 bases separated the two germline ends. The length of the CDR3 is 14 residues. The CDR3 region is CASSGGTGSYEQYF. CDR3 DNA sequence: TGTGCCAGCAGTGGCGGGACGGGCTCCTACGAGCAGTACTTC.

This clone occurred a few times. The V and J genes are TRBV4-1 and TRBJ2-2, with D perhaps TRBD1 (5 bases). V gave up 1 base and J gave up 1 base, with 10 bases separating them. This CDR3 comprises 16 residues. The V gene's germline CDR1 is MGHRA and CDR2 YSYEKL. CDR3 sequence (DNA): TGCGCCAGCAGCCAAGTACTCACAGGGAACACCGGGGAGCTGTTTTTT. It codes for CASSQVLTGNTGELFF.